The clone carrying this T cell receptor beta chain was recorded at least ten times. The record originates from a study of regulatory T cells in long-lasting Graves disease. Sequencing libraries for TCR beta were prepared with iRepertoire HTBI primers and Arm-PCR of CDR3 regions. TCRdb used MiXCR to reprocess the multiplex PCR reads, holding one entry per CDR3 protein. In the table there are some 450,000 distinct CDR3 sequences, about a sixth of which are singletons. Documented time point: newly diagnosed GD, antithyroid drugs for less than 3 months. RNA isolated from PBMCs was used to make the TCR library. Into tubes containing EDTA, about 9.6 milliliters of peripheral blood were drawn. The CDR3 length is 16 residues. Trimming cost V 1 base and J 4 bases, with 17 bases left between them. Germline loops: CDR1 DFQATT, CDR2 SNEGSKA (reference sequence). Another study also made use of these data, one on T cells in Graves' hyperthyroidism and ophthalmopathy. That report notes: Absence of ophthalmopathy progression within 18 months defined stable Graves' hyperthyroidism.

The sequencing here drew on peripheral blood mononuclear cells (PBMCs), taken at new diagnosis, from a patient treated with antithyroid drugs. The sequence was obtained from a woman under 40 with Graves disease. This chain uses TRBV20-1 with TRBJ1-5, with a tentative D call TRBD1 (5 bases). CDR3 sequence: CSARAMGQGPNQPQHF. DNA for the CDR3: TGCAGTGCTAGAGCCATGGGGCAGGGTCCTAATCAGCCCCAGCATTTT.